This T cell receptor beta chain was recovered during a study of cytomegalovirus exposure and HLA in healthy donors. Comment on this clone: Its specificity is unknown.

PCR primers comprised 60 Vbeta and 13 Jbeta primers. Sequencing used immunoSEQ multiplex PCR; TCRdb keeps in-frame clones, though not all of them. The data contain 180,000 or so clones, nearly 80% of them singletons. Study-wide results and limits: An analysis that was carried out later associated approximately 15,000 TCR beta sequences with HLA alleles at 0.05 false discovery rate.

The receptor's source is a female donor in good health and CMV-seronegative. Sequencing used PBMCs.

The CDR3 protein is CASSDGQGTLYGYTF. CDR3 DNA sequence: TGTGCCAGCAGTGACGGACAGGGAACCCTCTATGGCTACACCTTC. V usage is TRBV6-1 and J usage is TRBJ1-2; 8 bases are a match to TRBD1. Germline assignment: CDR1 MNHNS and CDR2 SASEGT. V lost 3 bases to trimming and J lost 4 bases; unmatched junction nucleotides: 7. This CDR3 has 15 residues.